This T cell receptor beta chain was found in a study of cytomegalovirus exposure and HLA in healthy donors (TCRdb year 2017). In the study overall: An earlier analysis of 550 to 700 of the donors reported about 250 Gb of sequence data and around 120 million unique TCR beta sequences from 150 million to 200 million T cells. An early release covering more than 500 HLA-typed donors comprised about 320 gigabases of sequencing data and about 90 million unique TCR sequences. The genetic ancestry cluster associated with self-reported Caucasian donors included about 84% of the 398 genotyped donors. The study was designed to test whether signatures of past pathogen exposure could be identified by cataloging public T cell receptors. Using immunosequencing, the study profiled T cell repertoires from 666 subjects and related those repertoires to cytomegalovirus serostatus. Along with the approximately 700-subject first cohort, a separate validation cohort of over 90 different subjects was used. To predict cytomegalovirus infection status, the study combined high-throughput TCR immunosequencing, statistical association of individual TCRs with disease status, and machine learning. To study patterns of TCR occurrence, a later analysis re-analyzed previously published TCR beta repertoires from 666 donors and added high-resolution HLA genotyping. In the later analysis, no new phenotypic data were used to find candidate immune exposures; instead, reliance was placed on TCR beta sequences and their occurrence across donors. To decide whether each TCR beta V gene segment behaved as functional or pseudogenic, an earlier analysis of over 500 of the donors relied on high-throughput TCR beta sequencing. Alongside the repertoire data, information on donor age, sex, ethnicity and CMV serostatus was compiled. A later genetic analysis took genome-wide SNP genotypes for about 55% of the 666 donors and used that subset as a discovery cohort. All discovery cohort repertoires had been generated using a single sequencing platform. HLA typing covered class I and class II loci at four-digit resolution. Typing coverage differed by locus: A, B, C, DRB1 and DQB1 were typed in roughly 620-630 donors, DQA1 in approximately 520, DPA1 in around 610, and DPB1 in 472. Four or five DR-DQ haplotypes were handled as single units for association and clustering because linkage in the cohort was strong. On average, around 240,000 unique TCR beta nucleotide sequences were sequenced per donor among fewer than 500 genotyped donors of the cohort, with about 17% of those sequences being non-productive. Here is what the overall study found, with its caveats: According to the authors, the approach could potentially be generalized to other disease states and immunological phenotypes. In a later analysis, 16,951 TCR beta sequences were associated with specific HLA alleles at a false discovery rate of 0.05. Most TCR sequences were seen in very few donors, while some public TCRs were found in many individuals. A later analysis found that TCR association rates varied across HLA loci, with DRB1 alleles showing the most associated TCRs and HLA-C alleles the fewest. Correlated functional status among segregating V segments might be attributable to linkage disequilibrium, but an unknown experimental factor could not be ruled out. In a later genetic analysis, a missense DCLRE1C variant was associated with V-gene and J-gene trimming of TCR beta chains, and the association was replicated in an independent cohort. A further reported finding was that TCR beta sequences accurately predicted the HLA-A and HLA-B alleles for most subjects in the first cohort. Strong co-occurrence of HLA alleles, especially DR and DQ, made assigning TCR associations to individual alleles difficult. A later analysis reported that several top co-occurrence clusters appeared linked to parvovirus B19, influenza, CMV and Epstein-Barr virus. Compared with the approximately 600-donor mean, donors in an Asian-associated ancestry cluster had fewer N-insertions in productive TCRs, according to a later genetic analysis. Broadly in line with IMGT annotations, most TCR beta V segments showed up in productive rearrangements about 90% or about 30% of the time in an earlier analysis of several hundred of the donors. The earlier analysis of nearly 600 of the donors excluded about 16 rarely observed V segments, including chromosome 9 orphons, because counts were too low. A cluster of highly shared sequence variants was judged likely to be a technical artifact of the sequencing pipeline. The cohort was sequenced for TCR beta chains only, and without alpha or paired-chain data the features that could be detected were limited. Sequencing depth was assumed to be roughly uniform across donors in the presence/absence analyses, though that assumption may not hold. The classifier was reported to diagnose cytomegalovirus status with high specificity and sensitivity in both the original cohort and the validation cohort. Because some donors lacked HLA typing at each locus, the association tests relied only on the typed subset. CMV serostatus was the only immune exposure information available for the cohort. A later analysis found that most CMV-associated TCR beta chains appeared HLA-restricted, with HLA associations seemingly driven largely by CMV exposure. The 87-base-pair reads could not distinguish some IMGT-functional V segments, including TRBV6-2 and TRBV6-3, so those segments were excluded. In vitro tests confirmed that a few of the cytomegalovirus-associated TCR beta chains recognize cytomegalovirus antigens. In the study, 150 to 200 TCR beta chains were listed as associated with cytomegalovirus. Compared with equally common non-associated chains, HLA-associated TCR beta chains in a later analysis were more clonally expanded and had lower generation probabilities.

This clone showed up just a few times. Its antigen specificity is not known. Per-base qualities were not stored, and no clone one base away is much larger. The library was produced with the immunoSEQ multiplex PCR assay. For the multiplex PCR, a mixture combining 60 forward primers for TCR Vbeta segments and 13 reverse primers for TCR Jbeta segments was used. A multiplex PCR assay on genomic DNA amplified the CDR3 region of rearranged TCR beta genes. The Illumina HiSeq System was used to sequence the amplified TCR beta libraries as 87-base-pair reads. Per the original workflow: A later analysis tallied 75 million to 85 million unique TCR beta chains across the 700 or so repertoires, and about 10 million of those chains were shared by two or more donors. To remove PCR and sequencing errors, raw reads were error-corrected and collapsed into unique sequences using a nearest-neighbor algorithm that merged closely related sequences. Alignment of CDR3 sequences to IMGT reference sequences was used to assign V, D and J gene segments. For a sequence to be retained, a match of at least six nucleotides was required to both a V gene segment and a J gene segment. Rearrangements were called productive when the CDR3 lacked stop codons and stayed in frame with V and J; all others were non-productive. CDR3 was defined according to IMGT convention as the region running from the second conserved V-encoded cysteine to the conserved J-encoded phenylalanine. The earlier analysis of about 590 of the donors excluded sequences that lacked an unambiguous match to a single V gene segment. An earlier analysis of 450 to 650 of the donors called V segments functional above 56.7% productive rearrangements and segregating when the between-donor standard deviation exceeded 5%. A statistical classification framework was developed to diagnose cytomegalovirus status using the catalog of TCR beta chain sequences. In a later analysis, V and J genes were assigned by comparing TCR nucleotide sequences against IMGT/GENE-DB human TR gene sequences. The TCRdist pipeline was used in a later analysis to assign CDR3 sequences and most-parsimonious VDJ recombination scenarios. A later analysis defined each TCR beta chain by its CDR3 amino acid sequence plus V-gene family, and excluded reads lacking a unique V-gene family. To address suspected cross-contamination and a sequencing artifact, a later analysis removed several hundred highly shared, low-generation-probability nucleotide sequences. In a later analysis, a clonal expansion index was calculated for each public chain from normalized within-repertoire ranks of inferred template counts. Generation probabilities in a later analysis came from a VDJ recombination model fitted to out-of-frame rearrangements, and those results were checked against IGoR. A later analysis scored TCR-TCR, TCR-HLA and TCR-CMV co-occurrence with hypergeometric tests, applying a repertoire-size bias correction to TCR pairs. A later analysis estimated false discovery rates by permuting HLA or CMV assignments 20 times. In a later analysis, co-occurring TCRs were grouped using DBSCAN, with TCRdist sequence similarity added in when clustering inside HLA-allele-positive subsets. For co-occurrence clustering, repertoires with fewer than 30,000 or more than 120,000 public chains were excluded, along with five or six repertoires with anomalous nucleotide sharing. TCRdb took this table from immuneACCESS and kept in-frame rearrangements with V and J called. Such tables lack part of the clones; where checked against another copy, unresolved V genes explain under half of the gap, and the rest is unexplained. V and J calls and clone size are those listed in that table; D and trimming were worked out from the DNA. Counted in this sample were 130,000 to 150,000 clones; around three quarters of them appeared once. The top ten clonotypes cover about 6.8% of the sample.

The CDR3, cysteine through phenylalanine, is 13 amino acids long. The DNA shown is the 39-base CDR3, in frame from base 1. The germline V gene yields WSHSY for CDR1 and SAAADI for CDR2. The junction shows trimming of 8 bases on V and 1 base on J, plus 11 bases between the germline ends. The cohort consisted of approximately 670 healthy bone marrow donors. At the time of sampling, every cohort member was nominally healthy, though immune exposures that went unrecorded were likely present. The donor was CMV seropositive and was included in the group of 289 seropositive cohort members. Each donor provided a peripheral blood sample, and peripheral blood mononuclear cells were used for TCR beta sequencing. The Qiagen DNeasy Blood Extraction Kit was used to extract genomic DNA from the blood cell samples.

The V and J segments used are TRBV10-2 and TRBJ1-1, with TRBD1 perhaps the D gene, on 5 matching bases. The source of this sequence is a man in his forties or fifties in good health and CMV-seropositive. Material for sequencing was PBMCs. The nucleotides read TGCGCCAGCGGATTAGGGGCGAACACTGAAGCTTTCTTT. It encodes CASGLGANTEAFF.